This T cell receptor (beta chain) was sequenced during a study of spatial heterogeneity in lung cancer. Study-wide background: The donor group consisted of around 66 patients who had untreated, early-stage non-small cell lung cancer. Where present, follow-up PBMC were sequenced a median of roughly 25 months after resection. Whole-study results and caveats: Follow-up blood showed ubiquitous expanded tumor TCRs less than blood at resection did.

This clonotype showed up just a few times. Its cognate antigen is unknown. Sample time point: blood at routine non-recurrence follow-up after resection. Material for sequencing was whole RNA from tumor, nontumor lung or frozen PBMC, left unsorted. The CDR3 runs 14 residues. The V gene lost 6 bases and the J gene lost 5 bases, with 16 bases spanning the gap. Germline V gene lookup returns CDR1 MNHEY and CDR2 SVGEGT. MiXCR was run by TCRdb on the 5' RACE reads, yielding one entry per CDR3 protein. The repertoire has about 52,000 distinct CDR3 sequences, more than 6.5% of them found once; the top ten carry approximately 35%.

This specimen was PBMCs, taken at follow-up. The V and J genes are TRBV6-2 or TRBV6-3 and TRBJ2-5; weak D call: TRBD2 (7 bases). The origin of this receptor is a female donor with early-stage non-small cell lung cancer. CDR3 in DNA: TGTGCCAGCAGCCGCGGCGGGGGCGAGGAGACCCAGTACTTC. Residues: CASSRGGGEETQYF.